This is a list of T cell receptor beta chains from one sample in a study of chronic HIV infection and antiretroviral therapy. TCRdb re-called the 5' RACE reads with MiXCR, one entry per CDR3 protein. The sample comprises 30,000 to 35,000 distinct CDR3 sequences, around 8.6% of which are singletons, and 2% to 2.5% rests with the top ten. The sample was peripheral blood. The receptors stem from an adult who had HIV and had not received antiretroviral therapy, or was an uninfected healthy control (not recorded which). Each CDR3 is given with its conserved first and last residue. The order of the fields is J gene, D gene, V gene, clone size, CDR3 protein, CDR3 DNA. The D gene is left open where the match is weak. Clone size is stated in some rows and not others, as once, few, many or a class when expanded.

TRBJ1-1	NA	TRBV29-1	NA	CSVTEAFF	TGCAGCGTGACTGAAGCTTTCTTT
TRBJ2-7	NA	TRBV28	many	CASSYPGDEQYF	TGTGCCAGCAGTTACCCCGGTGACGAGCAGTACTTC
TRBJ2-7	NA	TRBV9	few	CASSPQGGVAAYEQYF	TGTGCCAGCAGCCCCCAGGGCGGGGTCGCGGCCTACGAGCAGTACTTC
TRBJ1-1	NA	TRBV3-1	few	CASSQAEGRNTEAFF	TGTGCCAGCAGCCAAGCTGAAGGCAGGAACACTGAAGCTTTCTTT
TRBJ1-4	NA	TRBV7-2	NA	CASSSNPATNEKLFF	TGTGCCAGCAGCTCCAACCCTGCAACTAATGAAAAACTGTTTTTT
TRBJ1-5	NA	TRBV20-1	NA	CSASPDTREQPQHF	TGCAGTGCTAGCCCCGACACGAGAGAACAGCCCCAGCATTTT
TRBJ1-5	TRBD1	TRBV12-3/TRBV12-4	many	CASTGQGTINQPQHF	TGTGCCAGCACCGGACAGGGCACTATCAATCAGCCCCAGCATTTT
TRBJ2-1	TRBD2	TRBV20-1	NA	CSARDPVAGTNEQFF	TGCAGTGCTAGAGATCCGGTAGCGGGTACCAATGAGCAGTTCTTC
TRBJ1-1	TRBD1	TRBV29-1	few	CSVGGQGSVGAFF	TGCAGCGTTGGGGGACAGGGGTCCGTGGGAGCTTTCTTT
TRBJ2-5	NA	TRBV11-2	many	CASSLGQGEGETQYF	TGTGCCAGCAGCTTAGGGCAGGGAGAGGGAGAGACCCAGTACTTC
TRBJ2-2	NA	TRBV10-1	many	CASSELLASTGELFF	TGCGCCAGCAGTGAGCTTCTAGCGAGCACCGGGGAGCTGTTTTTT
TRBJ2-7	NA	TRBV12-3/TRBV12-4	NA	CASSFYGEQYF	TGTGCCAGCAGTTTCTACGGGGAGCAGTACTTC
TRBJ2-7	NA	TRBV7-9	few	CASTPAVSYEQYF	TGTGCCAGCACTCCCGCAGTCTCCTACGAGCAGTACTTC
TRBJ2-3	TRBD2	TRBV28	NA	CASSMSGRASDTQYF	TGTGCCAGCAGTATGAGCGGGAGAGCGTCAGATACGCAGTATTTT
TRBJ1-1	NA	TRBV4-1	many	CASSQQGLTEAFF	TGCGCCAGCAGCCAGCAGGGTCTTACCGAAGCTTTCTTT
TRBJ2-1	TRBD2	TRBV27	NA	CATRAGGYNEQFF	TGTGCCACCAGGGCGGGGGGATACAATGAGCAGTTCTTC
TRBJ2-7	NA	TRBV3-1	few	CASSQDWGGGAYEQYF	TGTGCCAGCAGCCAAGATTGGGGCGGGGGCGCCTACGAGCAGTACTTC
TRBJ2-2	TRBD2	TRBV12-3/TRBV12-4	few	CASKRLAGSGELFF	TGTGCCAGCAAGCGACTAGCAGGTTCCGGGGAGCTGTTTTTT
TRBJ1-5	NA	TRBV27	few	CASSSKGRDQPQHF	TGTGCCAGCAGTTCCAAAGGGCGTGATCAGCCCCAGCATTTT
TRBJ2-7	NA	TRBV4-1	few	CASSQGTDSYEQYF	TGCGCCAGCAGCCAAGGGACAGACTCGTACGAGCAGTACTTC
TRBJ1-1	NA	TRBV15	many	CATSRPDRAGTEAFF	TGTGCCACCAGCAGACCGGACAGAGCGGGGACTGAAGCTTTCTTT
TRBJ2-5	NA	TRBV10-3	many	CAISMAGPVAQYF	TGTGCCATCAGCATGGCGGGTCCAGTCGCCCAGTACTTC
TRBJ2-5	NA	TRBV4-1	few	CASSQERGPLPQYF	TGCGCCAGCAGCCAAGAGCGCGGACCTTTGCCCCAGTACTTC
TRBJ1-1	NA	TRBV28	NA	CASSLNRVLYEAFF	TGTGCCAGCAGTTTAAACAGGGTGCTTTATGAAGCTTTCTTT
TRBJ2-1	TRBD2	TRBV6-6	many	CASSYDRGRLAGGFTTLYNEQFF	TGTGCCAGCAGTTACGACAGGGGGCGACTAGCGGGAGGGTTCACCACCCTCTACAATGAGCAGTTCTTC
TRBJ2-1	NA	TRBV4-3	many	CASSQRTVSYNEQFF	TGCGCCAGCAGCCAACGGACAGTTTCCTACAATGAGCAGTTCTTC
TRBJ2-7	TRBD2	TRBV11-2	many	CASSQREGTYEQYF	TGTGCCAGCAGCCAGAGGGAGGGGACCTACGAGCAGTACTTC
TRBJ2-5	TRBD2	TRBV7-6	few	CASSLGVSGGTQETQYF	TGTGCCAGCAGCTTAGGGGTTAGCGGGGGGACCCAAGAGACCCAGTACTTC
TRBJ1-4	NA	TRBV29-1	many	CSVEIEGFDEKLFF	TGCAGCGTTGAAATCGAGGGGTTTGATGAAAAACTGTTTTTT
TRBJ2-3	NA	TRBV29-1	NA	CSARQLTSTDTQYF	TGCAGCGCCCGACAGTTAACTAGCACAGATACGCAGTATTTT
TRBJ2-1	NA	TRBV12-3/TRBV12-4	many	CASSFGYSYNEQFF	TGTGCCAGCAGTTTCGGGTACTCCTACAATGAGCAGTTCTTC
TRBJ1-3	NA	TRBV11-2	many	CASSSIFQSSGNTIYF	TGTGCCAGCAGCTCCATTTTTCAGAGCTCTGGAAACACCATATATTTT
TRBJ2-4	TRBD1	TRBV7-2	NA	CASSRTGQLAKNIQYF	TGTGCCAGCAGCCGGACAGGCCAATTAGCCAAAAACATTCAGTACTTC
TRBJ1-2	NA	TRBV29-1	many	CSVVGGEGYGYTF	TGCAGCGTTGTGGGGGGCGAAGGCTATGGCTACACCTTC
TRBJ2-1	TRBD2	TRBV29-1	NA	CSVEGGEKREHEQFF	TGCAGCGTTGAAGGGGGGGAAAAGCGGGAGCATGAGCAGTTCTTC
TRBJ2-1	TRBD2	TRBV15	few	CATSRDLASGSHEQFF	TGTGCCACCAGCAGAGATCTGGCTAGCGGGAGCCATGAGCAGTTCTTC
TRBJ2-7	NA	TRBV4-3	large	CASSQGVRAGYEQYF	TGCGCCAGCAGCCAAGGGGTCCGGGCCGGATACGAGCAGTACTTC
TRBJ2-3	TRBD1	TRBV4-3	NA	CASSHLGQGPQDTQYF	TGCGCCAGCAGCCATCTGGGACAGGGCCCCCAGGATACGCAGTATTTT
TRBJ1-4	NA	TRBV10-2	few	CASSGTGTTNEKLFF	TGCGCCAGCAGTGGTACGGGGACAACTAATGAAAAACTGTTTTTT
TRBJ1-6	NA	TRBV27	many	CASSLVGHNSPLHF	TGTGCCAGCAGTTTAGTGGGCCACAATTCACCCCTCCACTTT
TRBJ2-7	NA	TRBV7-9	many	CASSLATGSHYEQYF	TGTGCCAGCAGCCTTGCAACAGGGTCCCACTACGAGCAGTACTTC
TRBJ2-3	TRBD2	TRBV29-1	many	CSSRGTSGNTQYF	TGCAGCTCGAGAGGGACTAGCGGAAATACGCAGTATTTT
TRBJ2-7	TRBD1	TRBV2	many	CATLTVTGGAREQYF	TGTGCCACCTTAACGGTCACAGGGGGCGCTCGGGAGCAGTACTTC
TRBJ1-5	NA	TRBV6-6	many	CASSAGIMGNQPQHF	TGTGCCAGCAGTGCAGGGATAATGGGCAATCAGCCCCAGCATTTT
TRBJ2-5	NA	TRBV18	many	CASSPADSDETQYF	TGTGCCAGCTCACCAGCCGATAGCGACGAGACCCAGTACTTC
TRBJ2-1	NA	TRBV7-2	few	CASSLAGWGGLLYNEQFF	TGTGCCAGCAGCTTAGCAGGTTGGGGGGGCCTCCTCTACAATGAGCAGTTCTTC
TRBJ2-1	NA	TRBV20-1	few	CSAGKTTTYNEQFF	TGCAGTGCTGGAAAGACTACAACCTACAATGAGCAGTTCTTC
TRBJ1-1	NA	TRBV9	NA	CASSVGGWGTEAFF	TGTGCCAGCAGCGTAGGAGGCTGGGGCACTGAAGCTTTCTTT
TRBJ2-5	NA	TRBV29-1	few	CSVEALGEETQYF	TGCAGCGTTGAAGCTTTGGGGGAAGAGACCCAGTACTTC
TRBJ1-1	TRBD1	TRBV7-9	many	CASSLRQGGTEAFF	TGTGCCAGCAGCTTGAGACAGGGGGGCACTGAAGCTTTCTTT
TRBJ2-3	TRBD1	TRBV29-1	NA	CSGDRGSDTQYF	TGCAGCGGTGACAGGGGTTCAGATACGCAGTATTTT
TRBJ2-7	NA	TRBV14	few	CASSQARDMSNQYEQYF	TGTGCCAGCAGCCAAGCTAGGGATATGAGCAACCAGTACGAGCAGTACTTC
TRBJ1-2	NA	TRBV29-1	NA	CSVEDPGIYGYTF	TGCAGCGTTGAAGATCCAGGTATCTATGGCTACACCTTC